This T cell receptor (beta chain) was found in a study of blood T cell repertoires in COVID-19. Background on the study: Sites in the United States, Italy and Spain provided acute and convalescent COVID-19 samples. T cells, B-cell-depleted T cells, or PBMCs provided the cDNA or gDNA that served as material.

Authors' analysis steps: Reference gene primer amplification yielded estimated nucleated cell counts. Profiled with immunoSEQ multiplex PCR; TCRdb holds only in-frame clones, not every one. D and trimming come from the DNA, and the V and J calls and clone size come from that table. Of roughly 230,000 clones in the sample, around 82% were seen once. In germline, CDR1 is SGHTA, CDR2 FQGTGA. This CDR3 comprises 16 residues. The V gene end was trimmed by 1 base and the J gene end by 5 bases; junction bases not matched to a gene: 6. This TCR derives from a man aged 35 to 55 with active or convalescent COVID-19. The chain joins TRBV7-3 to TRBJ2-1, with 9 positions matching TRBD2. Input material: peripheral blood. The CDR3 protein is CASSLIGGGADNEQFF. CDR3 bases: TGTGCCAGCAGCTTAATAGGCGGGGGGGCCGACAATGAGCAGTTCTTC.